The rows below give T cell receptor beta chains drawn from one sample of a study of breast tumors, draining lymph nodes, adjacent tissues. TCRdb reprocessed the multiplex PCR reads with MiXCR, giving one entry per CDR3 protein. The sample carries around 250,000 distinct CDR3 sequences, roughly a third recorded once. What was sequenced was axillary lymph node tissue. The origin of the receptors is a female donor with breast cancer. Some clones in this sample may be carry-over from other donors' samples. CDR3s include the opening cysteine and the closing phenylalanine or tryptophan. The D gene is left open where the match is weak. Size values are once, few and many counts, or a class for expanded clones, and some rows have none.

J | D | V | size | CDR3 | DNA
TRBJ2-1 | TRBD2 | TRBV7-9 | NA | CASTAGSGGAVGEQFF | TGTGCCAGCACCGCCGGAAGCGGGGGGGCGGTAGGTGAGCAGTTCTTC
TRBJ2-5 | NA | TRBV20-1 | many | CSAREGWETQYF | TGCAGTGCAAGAGAGGGTTGGGAGACCCAGTACTTC
TRBJ2-1 | NA | TRBV5-1 | NA | CASSLQLGNEQFF | TGCGCCAGCAGCTTGCAGTTAGGGAATGAGCAGTTCTTC
TRBJ2-7 | TRBD2 | TRBV15 | NA | CATSPLLSGIYEQYF | TGTGCCACCAGTCCGCTACTTAGCGGGATCTACGAGCAGTACTTC
TRBJ1-3 | NA | TRBV15 | many | CATSMGTGGNTIYF | TGTGCCACCAGCATGGGGACGGGTGGAAACACCATATATTTT
TRBJ1-6 | TRBD1 | TRBV5-1 | many | CASSSRTGADSPLHF | TGCGCCAGCAGCTCAAGGACAGGGGCAGATTCACCCCTCCACTTT
TRBJ1-5 | NA | TRBV7-2 | many | CASTSGNQPQHF | TGTGCCAGCACCTCCGGCAATCAGCCCCAGCATTTT
TRBJ2-6 | TRBD1 | TRBV18 | many | CASSSPSRGNGNVLTF | TGTGCCAGCTCATCGCCCTCCAGGGGGAACGGCAACGTCCTGACTTTC
TRBJ2-3 | TRBD1 | TRBV7-9 | NA | CASSHSTGQITDTQYF | TGTGCCAGCAGCCATTCGACGGGACAGATCACAGATACGCAGTATTTT
TRBJ2-1 | TRBD2 | TRBV7-2 | many | CASSLEGLAGPVEQFF | TGTGCCAGCAGCCTAGAGGGCCTAGCGGGCCCCGTGGAGCAGTTCTTC
TRBJ2-5 | NA | TRBV5-8 | few | CASSFTGRKAQYF | TGTGCCAGCAGCTTCACGGGGAGGAAGGCCCAGTACTTC
TRBJ2-1 | NA | TRBV12-5 | many | CASGRWGGGSNEQFF | TGTGCTAGTGGTCGGTGGGGGGGCGGGAGCAATGAGCAGTTCTTC
TRBJ1-6 | TRBD1 | TRBV13 | many | CASSPTGRGNSPLHF | TGTGCCAGCAGCCCGACAGGGAGAGGGAATTCACCCCTCCACTTT
TRBJ2-1 | NA | TRBV20-1 | many | CSAYEGGAYSYNEQFF | TGCAGTGCTTATGAGGGAGGTGCGTACTCCTACAATGAGCAGTTCTTC
TRBJ1-4 | NA | TRBV4-3 | NA | CASSLTVNEKLFF | TGCGCCAGCAGCCTCACGGTGAACGAAAAACTGTTTTTT
TRBJ2-3 | TRBD2 | TRBV4-3 | many | CASSPLAGGGTDTQYF | TGCGCCAGCAGCCCACTAGCGGGGGGGGGCACAGATACGCAGTATTTT
TRBJ2-1 | TRBD2 | TRBV25-1 | many | CASSSGSKQFF | TGTGCCAGTTCGAGCGGGAGTAAGCAGTTCTTC
TRBJ2-1 | NA | TRBV2 | NA | CASRGRGGARGVQFF | TGTGCCAGCAGGGGGCGAGGCGGGGCCAGAGGGGTGCAGTTCTTC
TRBJ1-6 | NA | TRBV3-1 | many | CASSPGQTSYNSPLHF | TGTGCCAGCAGCCCCGGACAGACCTCCTATAATTCACCCCTCCACTTT
TRBJ2-7 | TRBD1 | TRBV5-4 | many | CASSFGQGNEQYF | TGTGCCAGCAGCTTCGGACAGGGTAACGAGCAGTACTTC
TRBJ2-2 | TRBD1 | TRBV5-1 | NA | CASSSGQGVCTGELFF | TGCGCCAGCAGCTCCGGACAGGGGGTTTGCACCGGGGAGCTGTTTTTT
TRBJ2-6 | NA | TRBV13 | many | CASSSRGVAGANVLTF | TGTGCCAGCAGCTCGAGGGGGGTGGCAGGGGCCAACGTCCTGACTTTC
TRBJ2-3 | TRBD1 | TRBV12-3/TRBV12-4 | NA | CASSRRDRGRASDTQYF | TGTGCCAGCAGCCGCCGGGACAGGGGGCGAGCGTCAGATACGCAGTATTTT
TRBJ2-7 | TRBD2 | TRBV6-5 | NA | CASSHSRLAGAEQYF | TGTGCCAGCAGTCACTCGAGACTAGCGGGCGCCGAGCAGTACTTC
TRBJ1-3 | TRBD1 | TRBV28 | NA | CASRTGLGNTIYF | TGTGCCAGCAGGACAGGGTTAGGAAACACCATATATTTT
TRBJ2-6 | NA | TRBV24-1 | NA | CATSDLVDPYRGPGIGANVLTF | TGTGCCACCAGTGACCTAGTGGACCCCTACCGAGGACCGGGAATTGGGGCCAACGTCCTGACTTTC
TRBJ1-6 | TRBD1 | TRBV6-5 | many | CASSITRTGNNSPLHF | TGTGCCAGCAGCATCACTCGGACAGGAAATAATTCACCCCTCCACTTT
TRBJ2-1 | TRBD1 | TRBV4-3 | many | CASSQLGQGWTEQFF | TGCGCCAGCAGCCAATTGGGACAGGGTTGGACTGAGCAGTTCTTC
TRBJ2-7 | TRBD1 | TRBV25-1 | many | CASSAPRTGTYEQYF | TGTGCCAGCAGTGCTCCTCGGACAGGCACCTACGAGCAGTACTTC
TRBJ1-6 | NA | TRBV13 | many | CASSLDRERSPLHF | TGTGCCAGCAGCTTAGACAGGGAGCGGTCACCCCTCCACTTT
TRBJ2-3 | TRBD2 | TRBV7-6 | many | CASSSGGGVDTQYF | TGTGCCAGCAGCTCTGGGGGGGGGGTAGATACGCAGTATTTT
TRBJ2-6 | NA | TRBV12-3/TRBV12-4 | NA | CASSSDSSGANVLTF | TGTGCCAGCAGTTCCGACAGCTCTGGGGCCAACGTCCTGACTTTC